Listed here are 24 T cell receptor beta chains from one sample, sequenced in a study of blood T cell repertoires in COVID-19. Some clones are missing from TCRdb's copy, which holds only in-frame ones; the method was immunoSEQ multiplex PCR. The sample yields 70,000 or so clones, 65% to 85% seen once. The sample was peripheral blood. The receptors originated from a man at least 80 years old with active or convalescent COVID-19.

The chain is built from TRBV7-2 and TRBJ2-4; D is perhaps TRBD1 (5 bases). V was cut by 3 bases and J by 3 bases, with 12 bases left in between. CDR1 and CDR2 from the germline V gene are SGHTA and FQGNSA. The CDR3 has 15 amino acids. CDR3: CASSFPSQGKNIQYF. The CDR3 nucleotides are TGTGCCAGCAGCTTTCCGTCCCAGGGCAAAAACATTCAGTACTTC.

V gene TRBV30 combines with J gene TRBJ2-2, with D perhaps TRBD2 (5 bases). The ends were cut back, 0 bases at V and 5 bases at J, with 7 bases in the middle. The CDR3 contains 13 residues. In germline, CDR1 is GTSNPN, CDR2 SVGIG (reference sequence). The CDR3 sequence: CAWSVGDTGELFF. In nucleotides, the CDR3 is TGTGCCTGGAGTGTCGGGGATACCGGGGAGCTGTTTTTT. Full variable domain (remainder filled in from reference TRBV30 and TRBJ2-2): SQTIHQWPATLVQPVGSPLSLECTVEGTSNPNLYWYRQAAGRGLQLLFYSVGIGQISSEVPQNLSASRPQDRQFILSSKKLLLSDSGFYLCAWSVGDTGELFFGEGSRLTVL.

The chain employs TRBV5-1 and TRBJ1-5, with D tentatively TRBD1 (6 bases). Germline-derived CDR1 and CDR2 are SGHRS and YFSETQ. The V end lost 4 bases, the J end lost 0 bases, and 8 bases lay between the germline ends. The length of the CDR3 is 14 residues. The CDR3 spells CASSPDSSNQPQHF. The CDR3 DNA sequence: TGCGCCAGCAGCCCGGACAGTAGCAATCAGCCCCAGCATTTT.

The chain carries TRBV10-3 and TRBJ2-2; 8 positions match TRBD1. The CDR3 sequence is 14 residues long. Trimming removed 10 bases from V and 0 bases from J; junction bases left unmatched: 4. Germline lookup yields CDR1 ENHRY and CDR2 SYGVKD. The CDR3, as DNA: TGTGCCACGGGACAGGCCGCGAACACCGGGGAGCTGTTTTTT. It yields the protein CATGQAANTGELFF.

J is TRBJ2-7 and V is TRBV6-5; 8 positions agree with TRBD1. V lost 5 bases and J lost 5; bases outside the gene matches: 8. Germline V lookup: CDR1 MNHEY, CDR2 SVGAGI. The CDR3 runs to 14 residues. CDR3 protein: CASSRRTGRNEQYF. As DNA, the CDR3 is TGTGCCAGCAGTCGTCGGACAGGGCGGAACGAGCAGTACTTC.

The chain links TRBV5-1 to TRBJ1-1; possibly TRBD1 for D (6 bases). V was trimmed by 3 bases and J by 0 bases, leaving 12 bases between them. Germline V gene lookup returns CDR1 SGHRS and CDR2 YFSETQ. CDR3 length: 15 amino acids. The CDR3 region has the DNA TGCGCCAGCAGCTCGAGGGGGAACTTGAACACTGAAGCTTTCTTT. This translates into CASSSRGNLNTEAFF.

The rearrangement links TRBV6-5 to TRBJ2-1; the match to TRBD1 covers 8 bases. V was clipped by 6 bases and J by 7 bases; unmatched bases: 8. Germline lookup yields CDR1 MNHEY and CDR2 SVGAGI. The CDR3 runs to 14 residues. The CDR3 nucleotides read TGTGCCAGCAGCGTCCGGACAGGGAAGAATGAGCAGTTCTTC. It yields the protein CASSVRTGKNEQFF.

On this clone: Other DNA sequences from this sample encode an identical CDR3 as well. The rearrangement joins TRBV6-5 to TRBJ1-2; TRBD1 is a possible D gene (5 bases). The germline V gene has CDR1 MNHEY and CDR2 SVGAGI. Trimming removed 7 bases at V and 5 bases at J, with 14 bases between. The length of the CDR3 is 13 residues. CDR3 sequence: CASIPRRGYGYTF. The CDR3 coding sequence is TGTGCCAGCATTCCACGCCGGGGGTATGGCTACACCTTC.

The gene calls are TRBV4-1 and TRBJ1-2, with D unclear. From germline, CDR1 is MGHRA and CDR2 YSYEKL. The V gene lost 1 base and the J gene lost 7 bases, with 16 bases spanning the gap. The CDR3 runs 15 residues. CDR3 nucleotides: TGCGCCAGCAGCCAAGGCGTCAGGCTCCAAGGTGGCTACACCTTC. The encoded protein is CASSQGVRLQGGYTF.

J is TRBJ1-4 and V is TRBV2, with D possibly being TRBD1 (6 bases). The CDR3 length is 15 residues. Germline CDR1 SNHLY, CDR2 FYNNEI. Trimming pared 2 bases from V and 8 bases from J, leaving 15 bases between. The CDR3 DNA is TGTGCCAGCAGTGAAATGGGGGCAGGGGACGAAAAACTGTTTTTT. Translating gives CASSEMGAGDEKLFF. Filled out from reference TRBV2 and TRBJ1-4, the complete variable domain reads EPEVTQTPSHQVTQMGQEVILRCVPISNHLYFYWYRQILGQKVEFLVSFYNNEISEKSEIFDDQFSVERPDGSNFTLKIRSTKLEDSAMYFCASSEMGAGDEKLFFGSGTQLSVL.

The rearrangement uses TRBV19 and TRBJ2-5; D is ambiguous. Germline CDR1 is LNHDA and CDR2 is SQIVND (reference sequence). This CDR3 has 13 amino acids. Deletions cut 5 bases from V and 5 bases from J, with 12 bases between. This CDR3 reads CASSPRRGETQYF. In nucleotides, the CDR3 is TGTGCCAGTAGTCCCCGCCGCGGCGAGACCCAGTACTTC.

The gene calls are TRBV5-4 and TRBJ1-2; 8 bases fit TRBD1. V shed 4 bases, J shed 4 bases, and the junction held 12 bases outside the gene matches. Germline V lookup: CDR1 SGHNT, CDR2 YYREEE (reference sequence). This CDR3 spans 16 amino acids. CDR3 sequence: CASSPYGQGRGYGYTF. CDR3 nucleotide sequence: TGTGCCAGCAGCCCTTACGGACAGGGAAGAGGCTATGGCTACACCTTC. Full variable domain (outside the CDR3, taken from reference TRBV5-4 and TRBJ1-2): ETGVTQSPTHLIKTRGQQVTLRCSSQSGHNTVSWYQQALGQGPQFIFQYYREEENGRGNFPPRFSGLQFPNYSSELNVNALELDDSALYLCASSPYGQGRGYGYTFGSGTRLTVV.

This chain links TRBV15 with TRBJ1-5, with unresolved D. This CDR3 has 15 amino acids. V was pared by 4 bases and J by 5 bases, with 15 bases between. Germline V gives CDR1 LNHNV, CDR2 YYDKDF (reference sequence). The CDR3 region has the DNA TGTGCCACCAGCAAATGGAACAGAGCCGATCAGCCCCAGCATTTT. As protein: CATSKWNRADQPQHF.

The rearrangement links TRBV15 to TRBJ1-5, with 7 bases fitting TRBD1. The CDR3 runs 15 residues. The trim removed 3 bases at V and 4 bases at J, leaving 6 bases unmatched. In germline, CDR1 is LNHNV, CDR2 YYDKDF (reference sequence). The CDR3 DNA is TGTGCCACCAGCAGGGGAACAGGGGAGAATCAGCCCCAGCATTTT. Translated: CATSRGTGENQPQHF. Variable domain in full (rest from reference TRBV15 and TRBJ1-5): DAMVIQNPRYQVTQFGKPVTLSCSQTLNHNVMYWYQQKSSQAPKLLFHYYDKDFNNEADTPDNFQSRRPNTSFCFLDIRSPGLGDTAMYLCATSRGTGENQPQHFGDGTRLSIL.

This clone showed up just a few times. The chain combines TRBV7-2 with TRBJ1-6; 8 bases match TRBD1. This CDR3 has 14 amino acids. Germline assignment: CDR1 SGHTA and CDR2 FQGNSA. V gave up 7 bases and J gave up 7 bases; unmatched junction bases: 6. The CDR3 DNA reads TGTGCCAGCACCGCCGGGACAGGAAATTCACCCCTCCACTTT. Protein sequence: CASTAGTGNSPLHF.

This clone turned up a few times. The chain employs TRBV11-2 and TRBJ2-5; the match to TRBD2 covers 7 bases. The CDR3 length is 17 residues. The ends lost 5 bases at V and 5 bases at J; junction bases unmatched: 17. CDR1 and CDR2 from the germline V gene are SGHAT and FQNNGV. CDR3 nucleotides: TGTGCCAGCAGCCCCTGGGGGGGGAGAGACTTGATTGAGACCCAGTACTTC. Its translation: CASSPWGGRDLIETQYF.

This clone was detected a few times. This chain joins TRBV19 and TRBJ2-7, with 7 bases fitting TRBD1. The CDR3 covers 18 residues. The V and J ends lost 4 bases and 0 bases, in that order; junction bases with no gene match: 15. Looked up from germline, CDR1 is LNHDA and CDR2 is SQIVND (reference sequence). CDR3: CASSKHRGLPSSSYEQYF. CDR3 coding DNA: TGTGCCAGTAGTAAACACAGGGGCCTACCGAGCAGCTCCTACGAGCAGTACTTC.

The CDR3 bases are TGCAGCGTTGAAGGCGTCTCAGGGGGTCCCCAGCATTTT. Translated, it gives CSVEGVSGGPQHF. The V call is TRBV29-1, the J call TRBJ1-5; TRBD1 agrees at 7 bases. V shed 1 base, J shed 10 bases, and the junction held 7 bases outside the gene matches. The CDR3 totals 13 residues. Germline CDR1 is SQVTM and CDR2 is ANQGSEA.

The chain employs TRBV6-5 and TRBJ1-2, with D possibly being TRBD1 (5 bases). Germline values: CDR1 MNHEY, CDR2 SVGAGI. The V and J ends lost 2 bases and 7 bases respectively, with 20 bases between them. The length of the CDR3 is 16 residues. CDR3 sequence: CASSYAYRDSRRGYTF. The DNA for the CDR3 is TGTGCCAGCAGTTACGCGTACCGGGACTCGAGGCGTGGCTACACCTTC.

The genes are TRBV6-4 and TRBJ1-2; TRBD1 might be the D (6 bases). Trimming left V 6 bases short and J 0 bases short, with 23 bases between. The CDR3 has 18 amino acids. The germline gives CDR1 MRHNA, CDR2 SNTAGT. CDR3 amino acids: CASRERTGLPDSNYGYTF. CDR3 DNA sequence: TGTGCCAGCAGAGAGAGAACAGGGTTACCTGACTCTAACTATGGCTACACCTTC.

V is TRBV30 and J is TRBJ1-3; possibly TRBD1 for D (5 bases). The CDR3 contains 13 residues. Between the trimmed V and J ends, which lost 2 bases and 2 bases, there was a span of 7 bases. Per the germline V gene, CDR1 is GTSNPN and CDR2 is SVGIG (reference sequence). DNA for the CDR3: TGTGCCTGGAGTTACAGGCCTGGAAACACCATATATTTT. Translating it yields CAWSYRPGNTIYF.

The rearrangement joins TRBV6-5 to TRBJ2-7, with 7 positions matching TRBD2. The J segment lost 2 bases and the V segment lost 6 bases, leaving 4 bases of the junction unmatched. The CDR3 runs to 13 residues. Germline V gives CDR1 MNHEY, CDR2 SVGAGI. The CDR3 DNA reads TGTGCCAGCAGCCTAGGACTAGCCTACGAGCAGTACTTC. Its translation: CASSLGLAYEQYF.

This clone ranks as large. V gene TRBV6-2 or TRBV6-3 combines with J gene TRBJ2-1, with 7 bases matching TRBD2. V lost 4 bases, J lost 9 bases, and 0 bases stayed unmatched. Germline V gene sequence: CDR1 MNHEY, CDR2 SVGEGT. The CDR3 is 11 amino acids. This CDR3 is CASSSGGEQFF. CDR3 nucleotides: TGTGCCAGCAGTTCGGGGGGTGAGCAGTTCTTC.

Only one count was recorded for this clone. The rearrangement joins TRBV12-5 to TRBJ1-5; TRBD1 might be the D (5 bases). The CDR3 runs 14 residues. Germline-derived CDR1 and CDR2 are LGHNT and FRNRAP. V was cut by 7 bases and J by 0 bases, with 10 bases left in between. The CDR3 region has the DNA TGTGCTAGTGCTCGGACAAATAGCAATCAGCCCCAGCATTTT. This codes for CASARTNSNQPQHF.